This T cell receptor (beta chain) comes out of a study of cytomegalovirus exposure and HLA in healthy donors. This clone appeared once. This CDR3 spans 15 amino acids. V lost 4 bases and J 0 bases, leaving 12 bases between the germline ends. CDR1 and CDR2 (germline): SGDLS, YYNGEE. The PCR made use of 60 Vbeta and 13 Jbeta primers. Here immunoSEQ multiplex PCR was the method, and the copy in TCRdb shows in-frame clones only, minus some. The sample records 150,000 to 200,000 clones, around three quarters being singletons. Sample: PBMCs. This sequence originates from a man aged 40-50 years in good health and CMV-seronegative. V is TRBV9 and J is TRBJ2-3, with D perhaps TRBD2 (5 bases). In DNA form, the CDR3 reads TGTGCCAGCAGCCGAAGCGGCGAGAGCACAGATACGCAGTATTTT. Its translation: CASSRSGESTDTQYF.